Shown below are 6 T cell receptor beta chains from a single sample sequenced in a study of TIL therapy for anti-PD-1-resistant metastatic lung cancer. Sequencing used immunoSEQ v3. TCRdb keeps only in-frame clones here, not all; method: immunoSEQ multiplex PCR. This table has about 12,000 clones, approximately 80% appearing once. Documented time point: pre-treatment sample, taken before nivolumab and TIL therapy. The specimen was blood, collected at baseline. These receptors were obtained from a person between 25 and 80 years old with non-small cell lung cancer.

This clone was seen just once. The chain combines TRBV15 with TRBJ1-1; D is undetermined. The V and J ends lost 1 base and 6 bases respectively, with 15 bases between them. CDR1 and CDR2 (germline): LNHNV, YYDKDF (reference sequence). There are 15 residues in the CDR3. In nucleotides, the CDR3 is TGTGCCACCAGCAGAGGGTCAACGACGGGAGCTGAAGCTTTCTTT. Its protein product is CATSRGSTTGAEAFF.

This chain joins TRBV7-9 and TRBJ2-2, with 8 bases matching TRBD2. There are 16 residues in the CDR3. The V and J ends lost 5 bases and 1 base, in that order; junction bases with no gene match: 6. Per germline, CDR1 SEHNR and CDR2 FQNEAQ (reference sequence). The CDR3 DNA follows: TGTGCCAGCAGCCGACAACGGGGGGGGAACACCGGGGAGCTGTTTTTT. It translates to CASSRQRGGNTGELFF.

Here the CDR3 reads CASSRTGSNYGYTF. CDR3 nucleotide sequence: TGCGCCAGCAGCCGGACAGGATCTAACTATGGCTACACCTTC. The V gene is TRBV5-1, the J gene TRBJ1-2, with 7 bases identical to TRBD1. The CDR3 extends over 14 amino acids. V shed 4 bases and J 0 bases; nucleotides not matched to a gene: 3. In germline, CDR1 is SGHRS, CDR2 YFSETQ.

This clone was seen a single time. The rearrangement uses TRBV7-8 and TRBJ2-7; perhaps TRBD2 as D (7 bases). The germline V gene has CDR1 SGHVS and CDR2 FQNEAQ. This CDR3 is built from 20 residues. The V gene lost 4 bases and the J gene lost 6 bases, with 34 bases spanning the gap. For the CDR3, the DNA is TGTGCCAGCAGCTGGTCTCTCGGGGCAAAAGCGACTCGGGGAGGGGGCGAGCAGTACTTC. Protein sequence: CASSWSLGAKATRGGGEQYF.

The chain has TRBV5-1 and TRBJ2-7, with TRBD1 identical over 8 bases. Trimming cost V 5 bases and J 3 bases; bases outside gene matches: 19. The V gene's germline CDR1 is SGHRS and CDR2 YFSETQ. This CDR3 contains 18 residues. Written as DNA, the CDR3 is TGCGCCAGCAGTTTTTCCTCATCCGGGACAGGAATAAGCTACGAGCAGTACTTC. Translated, it gives CASSFSSSGTGISYEQYF.

The chain carries TRBV30 and TRBJ2-3; D unclear. Trimming removed 1 base from V and 5 bases from J, with 4 bases in between. There are 11 residues in the CDR3. CDR1 and CDR2 (germline): GTSNPN, SVGIG (reference sequence). CDR3 nucleotide sequence: TGTGCCTGGAGTGCGAGAGATACGCAGTATTTT. It specifies CAWSARDTQYF.